Presented here are 22 T cell receptor beta chains from one specimen sequenced in a study of technical replicates of blood from a handful of donors. Libraries were prepared by immunoSEQ multiplex PCR; TCRdb keeps only in-frame clonotypes and omits some of them. The sample shows tens of thousands of clones, roughly 98% of them seen only once. Sequenced material: T cells isolated from PBMCs. Every receptor here comes from a human donor in good health.

V is TRBV10-2 and J is TRBJ1-4, with 7 nucleotides matching TRBD1. This CDR3 has 13 amino acids. CDR1 is WSHSY and CDR2 is SAAADI in the germline V gene. V trimming: 6 bases; J trimming: 8 bases; junction bases outside the gene matches: 6. The CDR3 bases are TGCGCCAGCAGAAGGGACAGAAGCGAAAAACTGTTTTTT. Translation gives CASRRDRSEKLFF.

The chain combines TRBV6-1 with TRBJ1-2; the D gene is possibly TRBD1 (6 bases). The V end was cut by 6 bases, the J end by 6 bases, with 14 bases between. The CDR3 length is 13 residues. The germline gives CDR1 MNHNS, CDR2 SASEGT. The CDR3 is CASSRQDLNGYTF. CDR3 bases: TGTGCCAGCAGCAGACAGGATCTGAATGGCTACACCTTC.

The chain recombines TRBV6-5 with TRBJ1-2; TRBD1 matches 8 bases. This CDR3 region has 14 residues. The V and J ends lost 5 bases and 4 bases, in that order; junction bases with no gene match: 6. The germline V gene has CDR1 MNHEY and CDR2 SVGAGI. The CDR3 protein is CASSPGTGFYGYTF. Here the CDR3 DNA reads TGTGCCAGCAGTCCCGGGACAGGCTTCTATGGCTACACCTTC.

The chain links TRBV4-1 to TRBJ2-1, with TRBD2 matching 8 bases. Germline V gene sequence: CDR1 MGHRA, CDR2 YSYEKL. V was clipped by 5 bases and J by 4 bases; unmatched bases: 16. The CDR3 extends over 18 amino acids. CDR3 protein: CASSAGGGAGRFYNEQFF. DNA of the CDR3: TGCGCCAGCAGCGCGGGGGGAGGGGCGGGCAGATTTTACAATGAGCAGTTCTTC.

This chain connects TRBV9 to TRBJ2-3, with D maybe TRBD1 (5 bases). Looked up from germline, CDR1 is SGDLS and CDR2 is YYNGEE. This CDR3 spans 14 amino acids. Trimming took off 4 bases at V and 5 bases at J, with 14 bases between the two ends. The CDR3, as DNA: TGTGCCAGCAGCTTATGGGGCTTAATAGATACGCAGTATTTT. Encoded protein: CASSLWGLIDTQYF. Using reference TRBV9 and TRBJ2-3 for the parts outside the CDR3, the full variable domain is DSGVTQTPKHLITATGQRVTLRCSPRSGDLSVYWYQQSLDQGLQFLIQYYNGEERAKGNILERFSAQQFPDLHSELNLSSLELGDSALYFCASSLWGLIDTQYFGPGTRLTVL.

This clone came up once. The gene calls are TRBV12-5 and TRBJ2-1; 11 positions match TRBD1. This CDR3 region has 16 residues. Germline CDR1 is LGHNT and CDR2 is FRNRAP. V was pared by 0 bases and J by 7 bases, with 5 bases of the junction left unmatched. This CDR3 is CASGLVGDRGRNEQFF. Here the CDR3 DNA reads TGTGCTAGTGGTTTGGTAGGGGACAGGGGGAGGAATGAGCAGTTCTTC.

V and J are TRBV9 and TRBJ1-1, with D perhaps matching TRBD1 (6 bases). Germline-derived CDR1 and CDR2 are SGDLS and YYNGEE. The CDR3 spans 13 residues. Trimming removed 4 bases from V and 5 bases from J, with 12 bases in between. The CDR3 region has the DNA TGTGCCAGCAGCCTAGGGGGGAGGACTGAAGCTTTCTTT. It translates to CASSLGGRTEAFF.

The chain couples TRBV5-1 to TRBJ2-1; 8 bases match TRBD1. Germline CDR1 and CDR2: SGHRS and YFSETQ. Trimming at V came to 0 bases and at J to 11 bases, leaving 13 bases not matched to a gene. The CDR3 totals 16 residues. In DNA, the CDR3 is TGCGCCAGCAGCTTGGCAAAAACGGACAGGGTTTTTAAGCAGTTCTTC. Translating gives CASSLAKTDRVFKQFF.

This chain connects TRBV10-1 to TRBJ2-3; TRBD1 matches 9 bases. The CDR3 runs 18 residues. CDR1 is WNHNN and CDR2 is SYGVQD in the germline V gene (reference sequence). V trimming: 0 bases; J trimming: 2 bases; junction bases outside the gene matches: 9. CDR3 sequence: CASSESRDRAIDTDTQYF. CDR3 coding DNA: TGCGCCAGCAGTGAGTCTCGGGACAGGGCGATTGACACAGATACGCAGTATTTT.

The chain employs TRBV6-5 and TRBJ1-2; 9 bases align to TRBD1. This CDR3 is built from 14 residues. CDR1 and CDR2 from the germline V gene are MNHEY and SVGAGI. Losses at the gene ends were 6 bases for V and 5 bases for J; bases not matched to a gene: 7. This CDR3 is CASRKGQGDYGYTF. DNA of the CDR3: TGTGCCAGCAGAAAGGGACAGGGAGATTATGGCTACACCTTC.

The J gene is TRBJ1-5, the V gene TRBV28, with D possibly being TRBD1 (6 bases). Germline V gives CDR1 MDHEN, CDR2 SYDVKM. Trimming pared 5 bases from V and 0 bases from J, leaving 20 bases between. CDR3 size: 18 residues. For the CDR3, the DNA is TGTGCCAGCAGTACGGGGAGGGGGGTTATATATAGCAATCAGCCCCAGCATTTT. This translates into CASSTGRGVIYSNQPQHF. Combining the CDR3 with reference TRBV28 and TRBJ1-5 gives the whole variable domain DVKVTQSSRYLVKRTGEKVFLECVQDMDHENMFWYRQDPGLGLRLIYFSYDVKMKEKGDIPEGYSVSREKKERFSLILESASTNQTSMYLCASSTGRGVIYSNQPQHFGDGTRLSIL.

This clone was detected once. The rearrangement uses TRBV7-6 and TRBJ2-7; TRBD2 agrees at 14 bases. After removal of 6 bases from V and 5 bases from J, the junction contained 9 bases not matched to a gene. The CDR3 sequence is 16 residues long. The germline gives CDR1 SGHVS, CDR2 FNYEAQ. The CDR3 reads CASSQGLAGGIHEQYF. The DNA of the CDR3 is TGTGCCAGCAGTCAAGGACTAGCGGGAGGAATCCACGAGCAGTACTTC.

V and J are TRBV7-2 and TRBJ2-7; D gene uncertain. Per germline, CDR1 SGHTA and CDR2 FQGNSA. V was cut by 6 bases and J by 2 bases, with 11 bases left in between. This CDR3 contains 13 residues. The CDR3 coding sequence is TGTGCCAGCAGTTCGAGTATGGCCTACGAGCAGTACTTC. Translated, it gives CASSSSMAYEQYF.

The rearrangement joins TRBV7-8 to TRBJ2-7; 9 bases are a match to TRBD1. Germline V gene lookup returns CDR1 SGHVS and CDR2 FQNEAQ. Trimming cost V 2 bases and J 4 bases; bases outside gene matches: 6. CDR3 length equals 15 residues. CDR3 residues: CASSLNPGQGYEQYF. CDR3 DNA sequence: TGTGCCAGCAGCTTAAACCCGGGACAGGGTTACGAGCAGTACTTC.

The rearrangement uses TRBV5-6 and TRBJ1-2, with 7 bases fitting TRBD1. Germline assignment: CDR1 SGHDT and CDR2 YYEEEE. Trimming removed 4 bases from V and 4 bases from J; junction bases left unmatched: 7. The CDR3 is 14 residues long. For the CDR3, the DNA is TGTGCCAGCAGCCAAAACAGGGGTGGCTATGGCTACACCTTC. It translates to CASSQNRGGYGYTF.

The rearrangement links TRBV6-5 to TRBJ1-2, with D tentatively TRBD1 (5 bases). From germline, CDR1 is MNHEY and CDR2 SVGAGI. V dropped 3 bases and J dropped 7 bases, with 12 bases sitting between them. The CDR3 covers 13 residues. Written as DNA, the CDR3 is TGTGCCAGCAGTTATGGCCAGGGTGTTGGCTACACCTTC. Protein: CASSYGQGVGYTF.

The rearrangement uses TRBV28 and TRBJ2-7; 10 positions agree with TRBD1. The CDR3 loop spans 15 amino acids. J gave up 2 bases and V 4 bases, and 5 bases lay outside the gene matches. Germline CDR1 and CDR2: MDHEN and SYDVKM. The chain's CDR3 is CASSSSGQGTYEQYF. The CDR3 nucleotides are TGTGCCAGCAGTTCATCGGGACAGGGGACCTACGAGCAGTACTTC.

The chain carries TRBV5-1 and TRBJ2-1; unclear D gene. Germline V gene lookup returns CDR1 SGHRS and CDR2 YFSETQ. The CDR3 totals 15 residues. Trimming left V 0 bases short and J 4 bases short, with 11 bases between. The CDR3 is CASSLGYGRYNEQFF. As DNA, the CDR3 is TGCGCCAGCAGCTTGGGTTATGGCAGGTACAATGAGCAGTTCTTC.

The chain has TRBV11-3 and TRBJ2-5; 12 positions agree with TRBD2. The CDR3 is made up of 15 amino acids. V lost 5 bases to trimming and J lost 4 bases; unmatched junction nucleotides: 5. Germline CDR1 SGHNT, CDR2 YENEEA. Here the CDR3 reads CASSIRLAGVETQYF. CDR3 DNA: TGTGCCAGCAGCATACGACTAGCGGGAGTAGAGACCCAGTACTTC.

The J gene is TRBJ2-1, the V gene TRBV10-1; 7 nucleotides agree with TRBD2. After removal of 6 bases from V and 0 bases from J, the junction contained 8 bases not matched to a gene. Germline V gene data show CDR1 as WNHNN and CDR2 as SYGVQD (reference sequence). The CDR3 sequence is 16 residues long. The CDR3 DNA follows: TGCGCCAGCAGCCCCACTAGCGCCAGCTCCTACAATGAGCAGTTCTTC. Translated: CASSPTSASSYNEQFF.

The rearrangement uses TRBV6-5 and TRBJ2-5, with TRBD1 matching 7 bases. V lost 6 bases and J lost 5; bases outside the gene matches: 6. CDR1 is MNHEY, CDR2 SVGAGI, per germline. The CDR3 is 13 residues long. In DNA form, the CDR3 reads TGTGCCAGCAGGAGAGACAGGGCCGAGACCCAGTACTTC. It is translated as CASRRDRAETQYF.

The chain combines TRBV25-1 with TRBJ2-7; 9 bases match TRBD2. In germline, CDR1 is MGHDK, CDR2 SYGVNS. The length of the CDR3 is 14 residues. The J segment lost 4 bases and the V segment lost 6 bases, leaving 7 bases of the junction unmatched. The CDR3 region has the DNA TGTGCCAGCAGCAGGAGCGGGGGGACTTACGAGCAGTACTTC. Translation gives CASSRSGGTYEQYF.